Below, one T cell receptor beta chain is given with its context. The record originates from a study of response to subunit inactivated influenza vaccine. TCRdb itself ran the RT-PCR reads through MiXCR, one entry per CDR3 protein. The sample has 500,000 to 700,000 distinct CDR3 sequences, around a quarter seen once. CDR1 is SGDLS and CDR2 is YYNGEE in the germline V gene. Trimming stripped 0 bases from V and 2 bases from J, with 8 bases between. The CDR3 runs 14 residues. This sample also belongs to another study, concerning T cells expressing NK-cell markers. That source reports: Libraries used 5'RACE template switching adding universal primer site and UMIs.

This TCR was sampled from a man aged 50 to 59 who received an inactivated influenza vaccine. The rearrangement uses TRBV9 and TRBJ1-2, with D tentatively TRBD1 (6 bases). The sample in question was CD4+ T cells sorted from PBMCs, obtained approximately 12 days after vaccination. The CDR3 loop is CASSVDRANYGYTF. CDR3 DNA sequence: TGTGCCAGCAGCGTAGACAGGGCCAACTATGGCTACACCTTC.